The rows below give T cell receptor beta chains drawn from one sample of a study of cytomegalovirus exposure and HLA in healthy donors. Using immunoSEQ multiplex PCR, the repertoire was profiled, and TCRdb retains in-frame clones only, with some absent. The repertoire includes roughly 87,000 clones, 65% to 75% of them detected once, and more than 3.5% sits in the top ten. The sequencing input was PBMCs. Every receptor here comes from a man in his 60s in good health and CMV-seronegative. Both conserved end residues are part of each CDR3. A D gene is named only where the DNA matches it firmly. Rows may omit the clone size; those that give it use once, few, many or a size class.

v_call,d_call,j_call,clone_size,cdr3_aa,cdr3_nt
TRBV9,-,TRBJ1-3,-,CASSVAREGQAGNTIYF,TGTGCCAGCAGCGTAGCTCGGGAGGGGCAGGCCGGAAACACCATATATTTT
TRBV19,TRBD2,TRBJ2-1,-,CASRALAGGSYNEQFF,TGTGCCAGTAGGGCGTTAGCGGGGGGCTCCTACAATGAGCAGTTCTTC
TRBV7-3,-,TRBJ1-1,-,CASHFEAGTEAFF,TGTGCCAGCCACTTTGAGGCGGGCACTGAAGCTTTCTTT
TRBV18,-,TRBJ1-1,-,CASSPSGSVNTEAFF,TGTGCCAGCTCACCAAGTGGCAGCGTGAACACTGAAGCTTTCTTT
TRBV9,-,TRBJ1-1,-,CASSHGQLNTEAFF,TGTGCCAGCAGCCATGGACAGTTAAACACTGAAGCTTTCTTT
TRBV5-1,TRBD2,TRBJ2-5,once,CASSLDSGGPMETQYF,TGCGCCAGCAGCTTGGATAGCGGGGGCCCCATGGAGACCCAGTACTTC
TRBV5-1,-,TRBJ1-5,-,CASSFWPGGDQPQHF,TGCGCCAGCAGCTTTTGGCCGGGGGGTGATCAGCCCCAGCATTTT
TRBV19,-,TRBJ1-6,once,CASSIGGTNSPLHF,TGTGCCAGTAGTATAGGGGGCACTAATTCACCCCTCCACTTT
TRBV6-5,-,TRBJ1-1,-,CASQTADEAFF,TGTGCCAGCCAGACAGCAGATGAAGCTTTCTTT
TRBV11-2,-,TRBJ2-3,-,CASSPGRDTQYF,TGTGCCAGCAGCCCAGGGAGGGATACGCAGTATTTT
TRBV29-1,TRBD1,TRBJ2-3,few,CSVGTGQKVDTQYF,TGCAGCGTCGGGACAGGTCAAAAGGTAGATACGCAGTATTTT
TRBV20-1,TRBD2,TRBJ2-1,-,CSATLAGDGFF,TGCAGTGCTACTCTAGCGGGGGATGGGTTCTTC
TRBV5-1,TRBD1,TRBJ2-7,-,CASSLQGDYEQYF,TGCGCCAGCAGCTTGCAGGGGGACTACGAGCAGTACTTC
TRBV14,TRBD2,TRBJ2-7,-,CARGSGLGGDEQYF,TGTGCCCGAGGGTCGGGACTAGGGGGGGACGAGCAGTACTTC
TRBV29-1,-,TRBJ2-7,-,CSVEYGAGEQYF,TGCAGCGTTGAGTATGGGGCGGGGGAGCAGTACTTC
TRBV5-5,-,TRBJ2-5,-,CASSPTLGIQYF,TGTGCCAGCAGCCCGACTCTCGGTATCCAGTACTTC
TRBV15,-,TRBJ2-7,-,CATSRDVGAGYEQYF,TGTGCCACCAGCAGAGATGTGGGGGCCGGTTACGAGCAGTACTTC
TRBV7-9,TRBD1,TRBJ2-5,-,CASSLARGLETQYF,TGTGCCAGCAGCTTAGCCAGGGGGCTTGAGACCCAGTACTTC
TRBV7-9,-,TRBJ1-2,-,CASSPPGGYGGYTF,TGTGCCAGCAGCCCCCCGGGGGGCTATGGTGGCTACACCTTC
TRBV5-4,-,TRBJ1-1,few,CAWEGPEAFF,TGTGCCTGGGAGGGCCCTGAAGCTTTCTTT
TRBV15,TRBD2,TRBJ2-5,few,CATTLAGGRETQYF,TGTGCCACCACCTTAGCGGGGGGGCGGGAGACCCAGTACTTC
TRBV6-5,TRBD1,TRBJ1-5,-,CASRDRGQPQHF,TGTGCCAGCAGGGACAGGGGACAGCCCCAGCATTTT
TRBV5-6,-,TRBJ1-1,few,CASSLRGPEAFF,TGTGCCAGCAGCTTGAGAGGGCCTGAAGCTTTCTTT
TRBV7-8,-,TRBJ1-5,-,CASSTGQPQHF,TGTGCCAGCAGCACGGGGCAGCCCCAGCATTTT
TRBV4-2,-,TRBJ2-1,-,CASSQDLSVNEQFF,TGTGCCAGCAGCCAAGATTTGAGCGTCAATGAGCAGTTCTTC
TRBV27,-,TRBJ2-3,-,CASSQSSTDSTDTQYF,TGTGCCAGCAGCCAGAGTAGTACAGATAGCACAGATACGCAGTATTTT
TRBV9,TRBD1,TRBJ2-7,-,CASSVAGTGKIEQYF,TGTGCCAGCAGCGTCGCCGGGACAGGGAAGATTGAGCAGTACTTC
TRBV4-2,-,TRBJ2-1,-,CASSQEAGFPNEQFF,TGTGCCAGCAGCCAAGAGGCAGGTTTCCCCAATGAGCAGTTCTTC
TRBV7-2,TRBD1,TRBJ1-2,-,CASSPTDRGRGDYGYTF,TGTGCCAGCAGCCCCACGGACAGGGGGCGGGGGGACTATGGCTACACCTTC
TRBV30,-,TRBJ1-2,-,CAWSVLHTGNYGYTF,TGTGCCTGGAGTGTCCTACATACAGGGAACTATGGCTACACCTTC
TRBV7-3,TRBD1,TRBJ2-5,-,CASSETGRREETQYF,TGTGCCAGCAGCGAGACAGGGCGGCGGGAAGAGACCCAGTACTTC
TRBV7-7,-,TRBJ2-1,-,CASSTRGASYNEQFF,TGTGCTAGCAGCACCAGGGGAGCGTCGTACAATGAGCAGTTCTTC
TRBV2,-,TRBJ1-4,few,CASSEVGGIRLKLFF,TGTGCCAGCAGTGAAGTTGGGGGGATTCGTTTAAAACTGTTTTTT
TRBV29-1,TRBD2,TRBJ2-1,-,CSVGVGLAGVDEQFF,TGCAGCGTTGGAGTGGGACTAGCGGGGGTCGATGAGCAGTTCTTC
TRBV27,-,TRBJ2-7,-,CASGTDSPYEQYF,TGTGCCAGCGGCACGGACAGTCCGTACGAGCAGTACTTC
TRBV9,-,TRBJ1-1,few,CASSKRGSNTEAFF,TGTGCCAGCAGCAAGAGGGGGTCGAACACTGAAGCTTTCTTT
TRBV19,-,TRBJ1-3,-,CAGEGSYHGNTIYF,TGTGCCGGGGAGGGGTCCTATCATGGAAACACCATATATTTT